This T cell receptor beta chain comes out of a study of blood T cell repertoires in COVID-19. The data were produced by immunoSEQ multiplex PCR, yet TCRdb's version contains in-frame clones alone and is incomplete. The table lists about 190,000 clones, less than 80% of them singletons, with roughly 14% in the top ten. As for this clone: The identical CDR3 is also encoded by other nucleotide sequences in the sample.

Sample: peripheral blood. The TCR comes from a man aged 45 to 65 who had recovered from COVID-19.

CDR3 DNA: TGTGCCAGCAGCCTCCGAGCGGGTGCAGATACGCAGTATTTT. Translated: CASSLRAGADTQYF. The rearrangement uses TRBV5-4 and TRBJ2-3; possible D gene TRBD2, 6 bases. Germline V gene lookup returns CDR1 SGHNT and CDR2 YYREEE (reference sequence). V was pared by 4 bases and J by 4 bases, with 13 bases between. The CDR3 has 14 residues.